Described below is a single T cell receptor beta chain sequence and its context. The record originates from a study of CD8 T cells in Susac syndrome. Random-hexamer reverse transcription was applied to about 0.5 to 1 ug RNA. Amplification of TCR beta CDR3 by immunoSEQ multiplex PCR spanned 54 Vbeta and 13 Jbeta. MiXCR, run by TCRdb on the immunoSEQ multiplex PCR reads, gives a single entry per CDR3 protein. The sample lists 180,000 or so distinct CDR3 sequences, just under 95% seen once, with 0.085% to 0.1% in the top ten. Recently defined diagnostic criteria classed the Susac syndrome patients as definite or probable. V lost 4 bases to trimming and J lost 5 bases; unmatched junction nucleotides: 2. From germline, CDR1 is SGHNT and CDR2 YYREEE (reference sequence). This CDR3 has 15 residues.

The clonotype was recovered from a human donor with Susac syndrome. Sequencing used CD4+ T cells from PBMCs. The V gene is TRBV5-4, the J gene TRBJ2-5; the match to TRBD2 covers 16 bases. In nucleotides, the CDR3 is TGTGCCAGCAGCACGGGACTAGCGGGGGGGGAGACCCAGTACTTC. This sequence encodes CASSTGLAGGETQYF.